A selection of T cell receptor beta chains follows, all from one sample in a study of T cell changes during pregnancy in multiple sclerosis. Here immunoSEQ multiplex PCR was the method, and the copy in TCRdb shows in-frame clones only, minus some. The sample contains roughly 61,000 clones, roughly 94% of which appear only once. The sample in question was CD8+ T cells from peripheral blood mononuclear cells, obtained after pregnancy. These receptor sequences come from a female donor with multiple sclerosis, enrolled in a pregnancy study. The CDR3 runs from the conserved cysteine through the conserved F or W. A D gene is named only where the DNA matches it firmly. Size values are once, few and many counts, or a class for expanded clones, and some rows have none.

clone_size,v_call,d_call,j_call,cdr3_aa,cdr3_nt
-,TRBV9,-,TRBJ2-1,CASSVTEANEQFF,TGTGCCAGCAGCGTAACGGAGGCCAATGAGCAGTTCTTC
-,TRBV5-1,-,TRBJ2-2,CASSLDRGTGELFF,TGCGCCAGCAGCTTGGATCGGGGCACCGGGGAGCTGTTTTTT
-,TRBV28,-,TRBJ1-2,CASSLQGFQVYGYTF,TGTGCCAGCAGTTTACAGGGATTCCAAGTCTATGGCTACACCTTC
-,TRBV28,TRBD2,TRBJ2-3,CASSFPLGVAGGGGWGTQYF,TGTGCCAGCAGTTTTCCTCTCGGGGTAGCGGGAGGCGGGGGATGGGGGACGCAGTATTTT
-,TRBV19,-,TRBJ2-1,CASSISLDNEQFF,TGTGCCAGTAGTATATCCCTCGACAATGAGCAGTTCTTC
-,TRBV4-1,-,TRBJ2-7,CASSPGEGYEQYF,TGCGCCAGCAGCCCAGGGGAAGGGTACGAGCAGTACTTC
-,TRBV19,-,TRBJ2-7,CASSMGLASYEQYF,TGTGCCAGTAGTATGGGGCTCGCCTCCTACGAGCAGTACTTC
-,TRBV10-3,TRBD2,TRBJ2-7,CAISESRLRREGRYEQYF,TGTGCCATCAGTGAGTCGAGGCTGAGGCGGGAGGGCCGCTACGAGCAGTACTTC
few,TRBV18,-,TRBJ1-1,CASSPPARGRTEAFF,TGTGCCAGCTCACCACCGGCCAGGGGACGCACTGAAGCTTTCTTT
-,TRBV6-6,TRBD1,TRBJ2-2,CASTKTGGEGGELFF,TGTGCCAGCACCAAGACAGGGGGCGAAGGCGGGGAGCTGTTTTTT
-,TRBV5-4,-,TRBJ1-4,CASSLFTQGNEKLFF,TGTGCCAGCAGCTTATTCACACAGGGTAATGAAAAACTGTTTTTT
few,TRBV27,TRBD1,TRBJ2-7,CASGDRGFTYEQYF,TGTGCCAGCGGGGACAGGGGATTTACCTACGAGCAGTACTTC
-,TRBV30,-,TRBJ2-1,CAWNRGWGDEQFF,TGTGCCTGGAACAGAGGTTGGGGCGATGAGCAGTTCTTC
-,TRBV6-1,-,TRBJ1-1,CASSALTDRNTEAFF,TGTGCCAGCAGTGCCTTGACGGACAGAAACACTGAAGCTTTCTTT
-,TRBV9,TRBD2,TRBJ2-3,CASSVGMGLADMDTQYF,TGTGCCAGCAGCGTAGGTATGGGACTAGCGGACATGGATACGCAGTATTTT
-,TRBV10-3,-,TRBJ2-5,CAISDADTQETQYF,TGTGCCATCAGCGACGCGGACACCCAAGAGACCCAGTACTTC